This T cell receptor (beta chain) was identified in a study of beta chain features in type 1 diabetes. Study details: All samples yielded around 99 million examined sorted cells. Study outcomes and limitations: An over-representation of cells with high TCR expression could result from cDNA sequencing.

About this clone itself: Its antigen is unidentified. The same CDR3 can be traced to other DNA sequences in this sample.

The entirety of the isolated RNA underwent reverse transcription, so expressed TCRB transcripts were sequenced. This table comes from immunoSEQ multiplex PCR, and its TCRdb copy is limited to in-frame clones, with some not included. Here the sample spans under 500,000 clones, about 29% being singletons. The receptor's source is a man aged 18-30 years in good health. The sequenced sample was naive CD4+ T cells from blood.

CDR3 DNA sequence: TGTGCCAGCAGCTTAGTCTCAATGAACACTGAAGCTTTCTTT. This encodes CASSLVSMNTEAFF. This sequence joins TRBV7-2 and TRBJ1-1; D is unresolved. The CDR3 covers 14 residues. The V end lost 1 base, the J end lost 0 bases, and 6 bases lay between the germline ends. CDR1 and CDR2 (germline): SGHTA, FQGNSA.